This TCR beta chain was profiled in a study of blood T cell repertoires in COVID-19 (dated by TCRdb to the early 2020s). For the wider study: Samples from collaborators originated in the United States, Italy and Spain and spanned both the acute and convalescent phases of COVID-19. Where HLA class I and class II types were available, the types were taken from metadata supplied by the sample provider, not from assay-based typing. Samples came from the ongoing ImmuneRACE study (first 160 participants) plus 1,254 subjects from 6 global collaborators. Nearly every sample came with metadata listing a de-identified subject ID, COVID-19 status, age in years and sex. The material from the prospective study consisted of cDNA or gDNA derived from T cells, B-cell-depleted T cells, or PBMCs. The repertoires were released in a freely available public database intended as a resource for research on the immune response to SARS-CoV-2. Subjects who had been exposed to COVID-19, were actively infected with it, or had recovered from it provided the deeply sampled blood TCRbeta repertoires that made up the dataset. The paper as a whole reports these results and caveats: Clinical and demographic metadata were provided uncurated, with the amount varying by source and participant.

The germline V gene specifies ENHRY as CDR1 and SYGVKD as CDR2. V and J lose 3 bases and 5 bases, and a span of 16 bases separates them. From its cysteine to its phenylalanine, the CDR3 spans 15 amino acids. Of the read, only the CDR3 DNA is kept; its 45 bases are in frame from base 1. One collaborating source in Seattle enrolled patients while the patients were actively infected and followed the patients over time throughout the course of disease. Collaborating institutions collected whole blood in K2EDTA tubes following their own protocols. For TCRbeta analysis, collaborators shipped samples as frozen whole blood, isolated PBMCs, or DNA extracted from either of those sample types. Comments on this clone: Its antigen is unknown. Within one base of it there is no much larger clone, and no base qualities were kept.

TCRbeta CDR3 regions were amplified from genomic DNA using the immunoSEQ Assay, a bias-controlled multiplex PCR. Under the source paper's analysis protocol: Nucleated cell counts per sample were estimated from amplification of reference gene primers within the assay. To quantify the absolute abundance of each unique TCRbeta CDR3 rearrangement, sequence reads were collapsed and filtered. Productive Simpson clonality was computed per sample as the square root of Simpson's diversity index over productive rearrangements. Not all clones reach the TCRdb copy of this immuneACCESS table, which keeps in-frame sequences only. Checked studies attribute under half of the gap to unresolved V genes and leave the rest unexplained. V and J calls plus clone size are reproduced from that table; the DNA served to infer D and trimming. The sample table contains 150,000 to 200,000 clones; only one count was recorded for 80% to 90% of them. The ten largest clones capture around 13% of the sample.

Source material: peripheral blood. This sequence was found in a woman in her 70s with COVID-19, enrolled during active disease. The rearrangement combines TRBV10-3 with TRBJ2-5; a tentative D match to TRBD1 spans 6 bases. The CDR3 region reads CAISDQTLTGETQYF. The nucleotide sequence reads TGTGCCATCAGTGACCAGACTCTAACAGGGGAGACCCAGTACTTC.